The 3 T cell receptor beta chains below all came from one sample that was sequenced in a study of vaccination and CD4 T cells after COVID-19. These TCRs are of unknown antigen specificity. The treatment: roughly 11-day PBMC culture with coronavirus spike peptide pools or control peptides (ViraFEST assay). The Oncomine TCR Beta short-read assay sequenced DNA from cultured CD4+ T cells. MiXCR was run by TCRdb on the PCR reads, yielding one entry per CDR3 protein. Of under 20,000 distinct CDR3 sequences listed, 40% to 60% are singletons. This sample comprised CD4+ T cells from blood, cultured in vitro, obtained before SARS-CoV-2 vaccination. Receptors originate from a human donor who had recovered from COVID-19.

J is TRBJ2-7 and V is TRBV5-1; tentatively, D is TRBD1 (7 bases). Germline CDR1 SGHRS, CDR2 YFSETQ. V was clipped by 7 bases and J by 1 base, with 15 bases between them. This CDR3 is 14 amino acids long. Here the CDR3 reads CASHLQGGSYEQYF. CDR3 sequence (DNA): TGCGCCAGCCACCTTCAGGGGGGATCCTACGAGCAGTACTTC.

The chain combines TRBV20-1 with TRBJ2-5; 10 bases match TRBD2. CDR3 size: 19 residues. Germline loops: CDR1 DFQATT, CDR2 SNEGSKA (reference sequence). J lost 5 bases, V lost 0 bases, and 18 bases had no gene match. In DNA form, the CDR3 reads TGCAGTGCTAGAGACCTCAACCCAACTCTAGCGGGAGTCTTGGAGACCCAGTACTTC. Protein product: CSARDLNPTLAGVLETQYF.

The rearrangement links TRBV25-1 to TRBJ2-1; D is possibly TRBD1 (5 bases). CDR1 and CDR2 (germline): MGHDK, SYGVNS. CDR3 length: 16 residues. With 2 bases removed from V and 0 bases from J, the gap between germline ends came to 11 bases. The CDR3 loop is CASSEGSTVSYNEQFF. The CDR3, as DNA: TGTGCCAGCAGTGAAGGGTCGACAGTCTCCTACAATGAGCAGTTCTTC.